The 12 T cell receptor beta chains given below trace back to one sample, sequenced in a study of T-cell memory formation after mild COVID-19. Each CDR3 protein is one row after TCRdb ran MiXCR on the 5' RACE reads. The sample carries around 340,000 distinct CDR3 sequences, around 15% recorded once. Specimen: PBMCs or a T cell subset sorted from them (not recorded which). Receptor source: a young man who had mild COVID-19 (a few samples of this study predate the infection). Cell type and time point are not known.

This clonotype appeared a few times. The chain joins TRBV27 to TRBJ2-7; D is unclear. The V and J ends lost 3 bases and 3 bases respectively, with 9 bases between them. This CDR3 has 13 residues. The V gene's germline CDR1 is MNHEY and CDR2 SMNVEV (reference sequence). CDR3 coding DNA: TGTGCCAGCAGTTTCGGAACTCACTACGAGCAGTACTTC. It codes for CASSFGTHYEQYF.

This clonotype was recorded a few times. This chain uses TRBV20-1 with TRBJ2-1; 7 positions match TRBD1. The CDR3 length is 14 residues. The V gene's germline CDR1 is DFQATT and CDR2 SNEGSKA (reference sequence). Losses at the gene ends were 4 bases for V and 6 bases for J; bases not matched to a gene: 9. The CDR3 nucleotides read TGCAGTGCTATTCCGGGACAGAGCCCCAATGAGCAGTTCTTC. Protein product: CSAIPGQSPNEQFF.

This clonotype was picked up a small number of times. J is TRBJ1-1 and V is TRBV4-1; D is unresolved. Germline assignment: CDR1 MGHRA and CDR2 YSYEKL. V was trimmed by 0 bases and J by 3 bases, leaving 11 bases between them. The CDR3 runs 15 residues. Here the CDR3 reads CASSQDGVGYTEAFF. The CDR3 bases are TGCGCCAGCAGCCAAGATGGGGTTGGGTACACTGAAGCTTTCTTT.

The rearrangement uses TRBV4-3 and TRBJ1-1, with a weak D call TRBD1 (6 bases). With 5 bases removed from V and 5 bases from J, the gap between germline ends came to 12 bases. Germline V gene lookup returns CDR1 LGHNA and CDR2 YSLEER. This CDR3 region has 13 residues. DNA of the CDR3: TGCGCCAGCAGCAGAGGGAGGGGGACTGAAGCTTTCTTT. This gives the protein CASSRGRGTEAFF.

This clonotype was seen more than once but under ten times. The V and J genes are TRBV5-8 and TRBJ2-3; 7 bases match TRBD1. V lost 4 bases, J lost 2 bases, and 4 bases stayed unmatched. CDR1 and CDR2 from the germline V gene are SGHTS and YDEGEE. The CDR3 length is 14 residues. The CDR3 nucleotides are TGTGCCAGCAGCCGAGGGACAGCCACAGATACGCAGTATTTT. Encoded protein: CASSRGTATDTQYF.

The chain joins TRBV5-1 to TRBJ2-2, with 7 bases aligning to TRBD1. The germline gives CDR1 SGHRS, CDR2 YFSETQ. The V and J ends lost 6 bases and 3 bases, in that order; junction bases with no gene match: 8. This CDR3 contains 15 residues. Here the CDR3 reads CASTDEGAYTGELFF. CDR3 in DNA: TGCGCCAGCACTGACGAGGGGGCGTACACCGGGGAGCTGTTTTTT.

This clonotype has just a few counts. This chain uses TRBV18 with TRBJ1-1; D might be TRBD1 (5 bases). Per the germline V gene, CDR1 is KGHSH and CDR2 is LQKENI. The V end lost 3 bases, the J end lost 5 bases, and 19 bases lay between the germline ends. The CDR3 runs to 16 residues. CDR3 nucleotides: TGTGCCAGCTCACCCCTCGGGTGGGGTAGGGGTACTGAAGCTTTCTTT. This encodes CASSPLGWGRGTEAFF. The variable domain in full, completed from reference TRBV18 and TRBJ1-1, reads NAGVMQNPRHLVRRRGQEARLRCSPMKGHSHVYWYRQLPEEGLKFMVYLQKENIIDESGMPKERFSAEFPKEGPSILRIQQVVRGDSAAYFCASSPLGWGRGTEAFFGQGTRLTVV.

This clonotype was recorded a few times. Here the CDR3 reads CASGLFQGSTQYF. The CDR3 region has the DNA TGTGCTAGTGGTTTGTTTCAGGGAAGTACGCAGTATTTT. The rearrangement links TRBV12-5 to TRBJ2-3; a possible D gene is TRBD1 (5 bases). The V end lost 2 bases, the J end lost 8 bases, and 11 bases lay between the germline ends. The CDR3 is made up of 13 amino acids. Germline V gene sequence: CDR1 LGHNT, CDR2 FRNRAP.

This clonotype has ten or more counts. The chain has TRBV7-9 and TRBJ2-3; possibly TRBD1 or TRBD2 for D (5 bases each). Per germline, CDR1 SEHNR and CDR2 FQNEAQ (reference sequence). Deletions cut 8 bases from V and 0 bases from J, with 15 bases between. The CDR3 is made up of 15 amino acids. The CDR3 is CASAVLGESTDTQYF. CDR3 nucleotides: TGTGCCAGCGCAGTGTTGGGGGAAAGCACAGATACGCAGTATTTT.

This clonotype was found a few times. This sequence joins TRBV18 and TRBJ1-3, with 8 bases identical to TRBD1. Looked up from germline, CDR1 is KGHSH and CDR2 is LQKENI. V shed 0 bases and J 2 bases; nucleotides not matched to a gene: 0. The CDR3 sequence is 15 residues long. The CDR3 nucleotides are TGTGCCAGCTCACCACCGGACAGGGCTGGAAACACCATATATTTT. Translated: CASSPPDRAGNTIYF. Full variable domain (outside the CDR3, taken from reference TRBV18 and TRBJ1-3): NAGVMQNPRHLVRRRGQEARLRCSPMKGHSHVYWYRQLPEEGLKFMVYLQKENIIDESGMPKERFSAEFPKEGPSILRIQQVVRGDSAAYFCASSPPDRAGNTIYFGEGSWLTVV.

The V and J genes are TRBV5-8 and TRBJ2-1; D is uncertain. The CDR3 sequence is 16 residues long. The V end was cut by 0 bases, the J end by 7 bases, with 17 bases between. Per germline, CDR1 SGHTS and CDR2 YDEGEE. The CDR3 sequence is CASSLEVRPDLNEQFF. The CDR3 DNA reads TGTGCCAGCAGCTTGGAGGTGAGGCCCGACTTGAATGAGCAGTTCTTC.

This clonotype has a single count. The junction shows a germline mismatch at one end, possibly a read error. V gene TRBV7-8 combines with J gene TRBJ2-3, with TRBD2 identical over 8 bases. Germline CDR1 and CDR2: SGHVS and FQNEAQ. CDR3 size: 16 residues. CDR3 sequence (DNA): TGTTCCAGCAGCTCCGCGCCGGGACTAGAGGCAGATACGCAGTATTTT. This gives the protein CSSSSAPGLEADTQYF.